The rows below give T cell receptor beta chains drawn from one sample of a study of cytomegalovirus exposure and HLA in healthy donors. Sequencing was performed with immunoSEQ multiplex PCR; in TCRdb, only in-frame clones are kept and a portion is missing. The sample has approximately 80,000 clones, more than 65% seen once; the top ten hold about 15%. The sequenced material came from PBMCs. These receptors were obtained from a woman in her 40s in good health and CMV-seropositive. The CDR3 runs from the conserved cysteine through the conserved F or W. D genes are given only for firm matches. Clone size is given for some rows only: seen once, a few or many times, or a class if the clone is expanded.

size	D	V	J	CDR3	DNA
-	-	TRBV19	TRBJ1-1	CASTTTSASMNTEAFF	TGTGCCAGTACTACGACGAGCGCCTCCATGAACACTGAAGCTTTCTTT
-	-	TRBV18	TRBJ1-1	CASSPSQGYTEAFF	TGTGCCAGCTCACCTAGCCAGGGGTACACTGAAGCTTTCTTT
-	TRBD1	TRBV19	TRBJ1-5	CASSVQGGNQPQHF	TGTGCCAGTAGCGTACAGGGGGGCAATCAGCCCCAGCATTTT
-	TRBD2	TRBV19	TRBJ2-5	CASSLPGLAGQETQYF	TGTGCCAGTAGCCTCCCAGGACTAGCGGGTCAAGAGACCCAGTACTTC
-	TRBD1	TRBV13	TRBJ2-5	CASSQRQGMKETQYF	TGTGCCAGCAGCCAACGACAGGGAATGAAAGAGACCCAGTACTTC
-	TRBD1	TRBV6-5	TRBJ2-7	CASTPWGQSYEQYF	TGTGCCAGTACACCGTGGGGACAGTCCTACGAGCAGTACTTC
-	TRBD2	TRBV6-5	TRBJ2-7	CASSPSGSWYEQYF	TGTGCCAGTTCCCCTAGCGGGAGTTGGTACGAGCAGTACTTC
-	-	TRBV6-1	TRBJ1-1	CASSEQGYTEAFF	TGTGCCAGCAGTGAGCAGGGCTACACTGAAGCTTTCTTT
few	TRBD2	TRBV5-5	TRBJ2-4	CASSLRFGTSGAAKNIQYF	TGTGCCAGCAGCTTAAGATTCGGGACTAGCGGGGCAGCCAAAAACATTCAGTACTTC
-	-	TRBV7-9	TRBJ1-1	CASSPDLGINTEAFF	TGTGCCAGCAGCCCGGACTTGGGGATCAACACTGAAGCTTTCTTT
-	TRBD1	TRBV11-2	TRBJ1-6	CASRADRGYNSPLHF	TGTGCCAGCAGAGCTGACAGGGGCTATAATTCACCCCTCCACTTT
-	-	TRBV9	TRBJ1-1	CASSVGVTGLEAFF	TGTGCCAGCAGCGTAGGGGTAACGGGGTTGGAAGCTTTCTTT
once	TRBD1	TRBV18	TRBJ2-7	CASSPQGTGDEQYF	TGTGCCAGCTCACCGCAAGGGACAGGGGACGAGCAGTACTTC
-	TRBD2	TRBV10-3	TRBJ2-5	CAISVKLAGYQETQYF	TGTGCCATCAGTGTCAAACTAGCGGGGTACCAAGAGACCCAGTACTTC
-	-	TRBV27	TRBJ1-4	CASTRVGEGEKLFF	TGTGCCAGCACCCGAGTCGGGGAAGGTGAAAAACTGTTTTTT
-	-	TRBV4-1	TRBJ2-5	CASSLGAGETQYF	TGCGCCAGCAGCCTAGGAGCGGGAGAGACCCAGTACTTC
-	TRBD1	TRBV5-8	TRBJ2-3	CASSLAAGGADTQYF	TGTGCCAGCAGCTTGGCGGCAGGGGGCGCAGATACGCAGTATTTT
few	-	TRBV29-1	TRBJ1-4	CSVVVRGYDEKLFF	TGCAGCGTTGTGGTACGCGGTTACGACGAAAAACTGTTTTTT
-	TRBD1	TRBV13	TRBJ1-1	CASTRAGQGPEAFF	TGTGCCAGCACCAGAGCGGGACAGGGACCTGAAGCTTTCTTT
-	-	TRBV19	TRBJ2-7	CASSYGGAYEQYF	TGTGCCAGTAGCTACGGGGGAGCCTACGAGCAGTACTTC
-	TRBD1	TRBV7-2	TRBJ1-2	CASSLQGGLSGYTF	TGTGCCAGCAGCTTACAGGGGGGTCTAAGTGGCTACACCTTC
once	-	TRBV29-1	TRBJ1-1	CSVQGWSAEAFF	TGCAGCGTACAGGGTTGGTCGGCTGAAGCTTTCTTT
-	TRBD1	TRBV5-4	TRBJ1-1	CASSSYLQGATEAFF	TGTGCCAGCAGTTCTTACTTACAGGGGGCCACTGAAGCTTTCTTT
-	TRBD1	TRBV27	TRBJ1-2	CASSFRDRGSGYTF	TGTGCCAGCAGTTTTAGGGACAGGGGAAGTGGCTACACCTTC
-	TRBD1	TRBV12-5	TRBJ1-4	CASVRDSVNEKLFF	TGTGCTAGTGTAAGGGACAGCGTGAATGAAAAACTGTTTTTT
-	TRBD1	TRBV18	TRBJ1-1	CASSLQGGGMPEAFF	TGTGCCAGCTCGCTTCAGGGGGGAGGTATGCCTGAAGCTTTCTTT
once	TRBD2	TRBV13	TRBJ2-5	CASRRLAEETQYF	TGTGCCAGCAGAAGACTAGCGGAAGAGACCCAGTACTTC
-	TRBD1	TRBV7-2	TRBJ2-1	CASSWDRGLSEQFF	TGTGCCAGCAGCTGGGACAGGGGATTGTCTGAGCAGTTCTTC
-	-	TRBV7-9	TRBJ2-3	CASSSLAISTDTQYF	TGTGCCAGCAGCAGTCTAGCAATTAGCACAGATACGCAGTATTTT
-	TRBD2	TRBV30	TRBJ2-4	CAWSVRGGNIQYF	TGTGCCTGGAGTGTACGCGGGGGTAACATTCAGTACTTC
once	-	TRBV5-1	TRBJ1-2	CASRSDSYGYTF	TGCGCCAGCAGATCGGACAGCTATGGCTACACCTTC
-	TRBD1	TRBV27	TRBJ1-5	CASSQRGQGAAQPQHF	TGTGCCAGCAGCCAGAGAGGACAGGGGGCCGCTCAGCCCCAGCATTTT
-	TRBD1	TRBV18	TRBJ1-5	CASSPDRGNQPQHF	TGTGCCAGCTCACCGGACAGGGGAAATCAGCCCCAGCATTTT
-	-	TRBV7-9	TRBJ2-4	CASSLETMTVAKNIQYF	TGTGCCAGCAGCTTAGAAACTATGACGGTAGCCAAAAACATTCAGTACTTC
-	-	TRBV7-9	TRBJ2-5	CASSLAGAETQYF	TGTGCCAGCAGCTTAGCGGGGGCAGAGACCCAGTACTTC
-	-	TRBV2	TRBJ1-2	CASSPTGSLGYTF	TGTGCCAGCAGTCCCACAGGGAGTCTTGGCTACACCTTC
-	-	TRBV27	TRBJ2-7	CASSLSKSYEQYF	TGTGCCAGCAGTTTAAGCAAGTCCTACGAGCAGTACTTC
-	-	TRBV2	TRBJ1-1	CASRSAGAFF	TGTGCCAGCAGGTCGGCGGGAGCTTTCTTT
-	-	TRBV7-8	TRBJ2-7	CAISLGGGPYEKYF	TGTGCCATCAGCTTAGGAGGAGGACCCTACGAGAAGTACTTC
-	TRBD1	TRBV4-3	TRBJ1-4	CASSLATGVANEKLFF	TGCGCCAGCAGCCTAGCGACAGGGGTGGCTAATGAAAAACTGTTTTTT
-	-	TRBV19	TRBJ1-5	CASSGLRQPQHF	TGTGCCAGTAGTGGGCTTCGGCAGCCCCAGCATTTT
-	TRBD1	TRBV5-1	TRBJ2-2	CASSRRQGYTGELFF	TGCGCCAGCAGTAGGCGACAGGGTTACACCGGGGAGCTGTTTTTT
-	TRBD2	TRBV6-5	TRBJ2-7	CASRSSGSFEQYF	TGTGCCAGCAGATCTAGCGGGAGTTTCGAGCAGTACTTC
once	-	TRBV6-1	TRBJ2-7	CASSRDRRYEQYF	TGTGCCAGCAGCAGGGATCGACGATACGAGCAGTACTTC
few	TRBD2	TRBV6-5	TRBJ2-1	CASNLAGGGENEQFF	TGTGCCAGCAATCTAGCGGGGGGAGGCGAGAATGAGCAGTTCTTC
-	TRBD1	TRBV9	TRBJ1-3	CASSAGTGNSGNTIYF	TGTGCCAGCAGCGCGGGGACAGGGAACTCTGGAAACACCATATATTTT
-	-	TRBV30	TRBJ1-5	CAWSVQGDQPQHF	TGTGCCTGGAGTGTACAGGGAGATCAGCCCCAGCATTTT
few	TRBD2	TRBV12-5	TRBJ2-5	CASAWGKTSSSQETQYF	TGTGCTAGTGCCTGGGGAAAGACTAGCTCGAGTCAAGAGACCCAGTACTTC
-	-	TRBV15	TRBJ1-6	CATSRGSPGIGSPLHF	TGTGCCACCAGCAGAGGGTCTCCGGGGATAGGATCACCCCTCCACTTT